This record covers a single TCR beta chain. In its sample, this clonotype was seen many times. What antigen it recognizes has not been identified. Base qualities are not recorded, but no much larger clone differs from it by a single base. The library was generated by PCR. For sequencing, an Illumina HiSeq 2500 was employed. TCR libraries were prepared with molecular barcoding, using unique molecular identifiers to normalize TCRbeta repertoire quantification. The public reads were run again by TCRdb, first through fastp at Q25 and then through MiXCR, and only productive beta chains were kept. Every entry covers one CDR3 protein and lists the most common genes and DNA from its rows. This sample lists about 17,000 distinct CDR3 sequences; approximately 5.2% were detected once. Approximately 6.9% of the sample goes to the ten largest clones. The CDR3 sequence holds 16 residues, the cysteine and phenylalanine included. Just CDR3 DNA is preserved here, 48 bases in frame from base 1. Unmatched junction bases come to 6, with V trimmed by 2 bases and J by 0 bases. Looking up the germline V gene yields CDR1 SGHVS and CDR2 FQNEAQ.

This entry is derived from a study of T-cell reconstitution after alpha-beta-depleted transplantation in children listed by TCRdb under 2016. Notes on the research overall: T-cell immune reconstitution after TCRalphabeta/CD19-depleted allogeneic hematopoietic cell transplantation in children was quantitatively tracked in the study by means of TCR repertoire profiling. Summary of the overall study and its limitations: About two months after transplant, the apparently early recovery of alphabetaT-cell counts reportedly depended on just several hundred clones that had expanded rapidly and came from non-depleted graft cells. In some patients, the high TCRbeta diversity seen at day 60 was put down to recipient T cells and intrathymic progenitors that had survived conditioning. Hyperexpanded clone frequencies declined over subsequent months; after one year, T-cell counts and TCRbeta diversity were mostly attributed to newly produced T cells.

Explained via the paper, the treatment or condition label denotes: allogeneic hematopoietic cell transplantation with graft depleted of TCRalphabeta T cells and CD19 B cells. TCRalphabeta/CD19-depleted allogeneic hematopoietic cell grafts were given to the transplant recipients, all of whom were children. The sample here was PBMCs, taken before TCRalphabeta/CD19-depleted stem cell transplant. The rearrangement joined TRBV7-8 to TRBJ1-1, with 7 bases matching TRBD1. The clonotype was recovered from a boy aged 5 to 17 with acute lymphoblastic leukemia, due to receive a stem cell transplant. DNA sequence: TGTGCCAGCAGCTTAAGGGGACAGTACATGAACACTGAAGCTTTCTTT. This sequence encodes CASSLRGQYMNTEAFF.